Here is one T cell receptor (beta chain) with its context. In germline, CDR1 is MNHEY, CDR2 SVGAGI. With 10 bases clipped from V and 3 bases from J, the junction kept 6 bases outside the gene matches. This CDR3 is built from 13 residues. The record originates from a study of blood T cell repertoires in COVID-19. The wider study: Sources were T cells, B-cell-depleted T cells, or PBMCs; the material itself was cDNA or gDNA.

TCRdb keeps only in-frame clones here, not all; method: immunoSEQ multiplex PCR. This sample has 55,000 to 90,000 clones, with around 83% found just once. The TCR originated in a man aged 65-85 years with active COVID-19. The sequencing sample was made of peripheral blood. V gene TRBV6-5 combines with J gene TRBJ1-1; 9 bases are a match to TRBD1. Here the CDR3 reads CATDDRGDTEAFF. CDR3 nucleotides: TGTGCCACCGATGACAGGGGGGACACTGAAGCTTTCTTT.